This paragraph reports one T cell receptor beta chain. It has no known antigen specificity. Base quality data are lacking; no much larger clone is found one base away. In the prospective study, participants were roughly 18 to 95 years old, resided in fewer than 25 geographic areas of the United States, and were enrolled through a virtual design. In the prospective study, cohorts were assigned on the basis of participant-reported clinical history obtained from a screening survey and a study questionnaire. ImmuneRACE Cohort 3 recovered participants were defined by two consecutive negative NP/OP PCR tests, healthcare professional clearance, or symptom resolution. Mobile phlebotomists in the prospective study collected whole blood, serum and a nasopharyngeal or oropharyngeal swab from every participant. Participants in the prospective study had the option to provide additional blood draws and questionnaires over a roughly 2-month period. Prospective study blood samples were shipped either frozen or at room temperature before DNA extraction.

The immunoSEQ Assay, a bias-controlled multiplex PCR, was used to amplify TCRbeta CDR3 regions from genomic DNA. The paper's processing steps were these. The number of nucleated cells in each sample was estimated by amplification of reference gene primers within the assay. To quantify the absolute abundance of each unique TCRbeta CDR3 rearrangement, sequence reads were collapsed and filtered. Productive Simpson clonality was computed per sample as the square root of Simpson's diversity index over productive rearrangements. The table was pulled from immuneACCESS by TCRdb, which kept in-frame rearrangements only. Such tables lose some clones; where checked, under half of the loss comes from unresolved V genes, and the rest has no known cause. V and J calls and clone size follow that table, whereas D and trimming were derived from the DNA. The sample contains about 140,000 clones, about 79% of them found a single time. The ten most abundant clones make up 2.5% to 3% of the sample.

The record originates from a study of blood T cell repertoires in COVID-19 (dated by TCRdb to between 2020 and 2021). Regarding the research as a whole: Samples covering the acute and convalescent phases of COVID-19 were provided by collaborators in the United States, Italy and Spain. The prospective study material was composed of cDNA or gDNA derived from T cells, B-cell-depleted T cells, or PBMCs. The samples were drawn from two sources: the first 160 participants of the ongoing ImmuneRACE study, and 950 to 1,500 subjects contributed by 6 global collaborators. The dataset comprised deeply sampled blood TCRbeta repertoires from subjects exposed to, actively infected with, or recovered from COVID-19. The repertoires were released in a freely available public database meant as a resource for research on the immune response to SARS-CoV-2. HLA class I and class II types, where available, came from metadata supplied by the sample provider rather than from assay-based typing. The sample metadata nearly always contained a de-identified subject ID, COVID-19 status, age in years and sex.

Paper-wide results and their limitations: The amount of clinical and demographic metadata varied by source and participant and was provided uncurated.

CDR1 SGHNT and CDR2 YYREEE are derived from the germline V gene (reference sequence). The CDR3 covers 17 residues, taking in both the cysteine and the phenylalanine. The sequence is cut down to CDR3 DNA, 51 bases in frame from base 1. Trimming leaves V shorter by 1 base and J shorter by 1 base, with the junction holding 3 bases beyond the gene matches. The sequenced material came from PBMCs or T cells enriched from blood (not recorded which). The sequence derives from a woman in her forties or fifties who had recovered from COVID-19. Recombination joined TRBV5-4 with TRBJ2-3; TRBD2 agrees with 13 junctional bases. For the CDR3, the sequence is CASSLRGLAGGTDTQYF. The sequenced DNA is TGTGCCAGCAGCTTGCGAGGACTAGCGGGGGGCACAGATACGCAGTATTTT.